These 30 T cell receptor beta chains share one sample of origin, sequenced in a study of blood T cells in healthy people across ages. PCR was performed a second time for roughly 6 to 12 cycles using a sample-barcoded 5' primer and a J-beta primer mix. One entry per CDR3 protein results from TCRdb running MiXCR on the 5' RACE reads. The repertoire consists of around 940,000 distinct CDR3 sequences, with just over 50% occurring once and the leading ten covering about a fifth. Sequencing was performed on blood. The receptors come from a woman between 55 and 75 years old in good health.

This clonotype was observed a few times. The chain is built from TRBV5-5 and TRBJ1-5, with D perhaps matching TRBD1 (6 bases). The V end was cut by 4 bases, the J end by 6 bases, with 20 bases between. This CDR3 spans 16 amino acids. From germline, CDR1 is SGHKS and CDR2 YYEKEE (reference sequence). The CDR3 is CASSRAGQTTGQPQHF. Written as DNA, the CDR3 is TGTGCCAGCAGCCGGGCCGGGCAAACGACAGGTCAGCCCCAGCATTTT.

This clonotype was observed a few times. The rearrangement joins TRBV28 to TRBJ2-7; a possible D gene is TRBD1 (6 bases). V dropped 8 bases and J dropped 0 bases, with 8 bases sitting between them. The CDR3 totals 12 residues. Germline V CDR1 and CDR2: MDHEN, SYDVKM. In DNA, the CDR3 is TGTGCCAGCCGGGACACCTCCTACGAGCAGTACTTC. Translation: CASRDTSYEQYF.

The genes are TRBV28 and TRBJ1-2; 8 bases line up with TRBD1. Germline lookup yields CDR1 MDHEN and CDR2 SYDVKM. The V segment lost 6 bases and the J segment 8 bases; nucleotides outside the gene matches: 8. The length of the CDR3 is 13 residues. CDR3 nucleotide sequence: TGTGCCAGCAGCCCAGGGGGCGTGAGAGGCTACACCTTC. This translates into CASSPGGVRGYTF.

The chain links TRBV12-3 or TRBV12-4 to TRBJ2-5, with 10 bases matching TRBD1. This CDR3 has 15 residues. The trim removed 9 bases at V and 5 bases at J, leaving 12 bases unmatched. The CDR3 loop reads CARTQAGTGDETQYF. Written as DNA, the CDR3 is TGTGCCAGAACTCAGGCCGGGACAGGGGACGAGACCCAGTACTTC.

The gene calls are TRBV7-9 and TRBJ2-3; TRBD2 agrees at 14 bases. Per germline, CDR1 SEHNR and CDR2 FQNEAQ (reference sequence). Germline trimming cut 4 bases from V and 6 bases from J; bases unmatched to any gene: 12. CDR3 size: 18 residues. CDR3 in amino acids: CASSSSRLAGGLSDTQYF. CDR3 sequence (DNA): TGTGCCAGCAGCTCCTCCCGACTAGCGGGAGGGCTGTCCGATACGCAGTATTTT. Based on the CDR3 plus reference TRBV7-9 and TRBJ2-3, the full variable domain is DTGVSQNPRHKITKRGQNVTFRCDPISEHNRLYWYRQTLGQGPEFLTYFQNEAQLEKSRLLSDRFSAERPKGSFSTLEIQRTEQGDSAMYLCASSSSRLAGGLSDTQYFGPGTRLTVL.

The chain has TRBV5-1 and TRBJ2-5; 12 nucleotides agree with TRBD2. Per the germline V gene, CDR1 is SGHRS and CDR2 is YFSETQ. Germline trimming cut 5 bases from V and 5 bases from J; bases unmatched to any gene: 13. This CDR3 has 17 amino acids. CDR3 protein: CASSLKTSGSGLETQYF. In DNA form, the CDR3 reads TGCGCCAGCAGTTTGAAGACTAGCGGGAGTGGGTTGGAGACCCAGTACTTC. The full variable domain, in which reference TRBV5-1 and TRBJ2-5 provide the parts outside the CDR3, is KAGVTQTPRYLIKTRGQQVTLSCSPISGHRSVSWYQQTPGQGLQFLFEYFSETQRNKGNFPGRFSGRQFSNSRSEMNVSTLELGDSALYLCASSLKTSGSGLETQYFGPGTRLLVL.

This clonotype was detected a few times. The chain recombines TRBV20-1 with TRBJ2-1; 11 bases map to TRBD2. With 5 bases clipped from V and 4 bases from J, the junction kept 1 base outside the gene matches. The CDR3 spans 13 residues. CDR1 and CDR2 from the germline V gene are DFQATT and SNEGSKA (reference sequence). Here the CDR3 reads CSAPSGGYNEQFF. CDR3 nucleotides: TGCAGTGCTCCTAGCGGGGGGTACAATGAGCAGTTCTTC.

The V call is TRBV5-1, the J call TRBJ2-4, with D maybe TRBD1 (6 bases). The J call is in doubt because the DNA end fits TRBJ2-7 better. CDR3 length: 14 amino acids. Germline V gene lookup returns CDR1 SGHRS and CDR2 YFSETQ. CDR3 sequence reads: CASSSQGLSYEQYF. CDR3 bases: TGCGCCAGCAGCTCACAGGGCCTCTCCTACGAGCAGTACTTC.

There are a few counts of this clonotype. DNA for the CDR3: TGCAGCGTTGCCGACCACCTACCCGCCTACGAGCAGTACTTC. This sequence encodes CSVADHLPAYEQYF. The genes are TRBV29-1 and TRBJ2-7; unclear D gene. CDR3 length equals 14 residues. Per the germline V gene, CDR1 is SQVTM and CDR2 is ANQGSEA. V lost 4 bases to trimming and J lost 2 bases, with 15 bases between them.

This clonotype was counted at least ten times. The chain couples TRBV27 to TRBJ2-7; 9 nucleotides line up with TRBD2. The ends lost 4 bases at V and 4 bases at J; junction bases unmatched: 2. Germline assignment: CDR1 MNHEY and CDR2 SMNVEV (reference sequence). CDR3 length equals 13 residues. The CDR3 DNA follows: TGTGCCAGCAGTTCTAGCGGGACTTACGAGCAGTACTTC. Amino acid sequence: CASSSSGTYEQYF.

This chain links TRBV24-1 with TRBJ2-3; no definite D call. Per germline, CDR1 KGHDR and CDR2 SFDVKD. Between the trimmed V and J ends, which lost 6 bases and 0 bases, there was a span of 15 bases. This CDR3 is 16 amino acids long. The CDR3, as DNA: TGTGCCACCAGTACAAACTCGAAATCTAGCACAGATACGCAGTATTTT. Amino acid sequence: CATSTNSKSSTDTQYF.

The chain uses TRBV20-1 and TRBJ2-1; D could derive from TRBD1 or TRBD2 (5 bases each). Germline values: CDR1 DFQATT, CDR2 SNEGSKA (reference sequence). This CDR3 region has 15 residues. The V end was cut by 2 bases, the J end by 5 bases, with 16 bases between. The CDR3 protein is CSARIQDSENNEQFF. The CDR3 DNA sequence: TGCAGTGCTAGAATACAGGACTCGGAGAACAATGAGCAGTTCTTC.

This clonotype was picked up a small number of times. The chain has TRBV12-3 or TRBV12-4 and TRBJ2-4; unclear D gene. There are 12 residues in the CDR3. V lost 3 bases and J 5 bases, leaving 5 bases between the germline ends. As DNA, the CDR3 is TGTGCCAGCAGTTTTCAGGAAAACATTCAGTACTTC. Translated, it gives CASSFQENIQYF.

CDR3 sequence reads: CASSSDRGLDGYTF. The CDR3 bases are TGTGCCAGCAGCTCAGACAGGGGACTGGATGGCTACACCTTC. The chain recombines TRBV6-5 with TRBJ1-2; 8 bases map to TRBD1. This CDR3 contains 14 residues. V lost 6 bases and J lost 6; bases outside the gene matches: 9. The germline V gene has CDR1 MNHEY and CDR2 SVGAGI.

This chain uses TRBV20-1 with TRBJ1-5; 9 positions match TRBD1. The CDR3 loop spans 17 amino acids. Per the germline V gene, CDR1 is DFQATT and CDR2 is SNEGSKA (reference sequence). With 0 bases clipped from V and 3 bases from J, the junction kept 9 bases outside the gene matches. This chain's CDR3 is CSARDYRTGANNQPQHF. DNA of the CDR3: TGCAGTGCTAGAGATTACCGGACAGGGGCGAACAATCAGCCCCAGCATTTT.

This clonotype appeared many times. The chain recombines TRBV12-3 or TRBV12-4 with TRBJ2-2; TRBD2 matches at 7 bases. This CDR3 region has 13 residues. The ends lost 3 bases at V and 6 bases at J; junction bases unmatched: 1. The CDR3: CASSFRGAGELFF. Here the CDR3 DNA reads TGTGCCAGCAGTTTTCGGGGGGCCGGGGAGCTGTTTTTT.

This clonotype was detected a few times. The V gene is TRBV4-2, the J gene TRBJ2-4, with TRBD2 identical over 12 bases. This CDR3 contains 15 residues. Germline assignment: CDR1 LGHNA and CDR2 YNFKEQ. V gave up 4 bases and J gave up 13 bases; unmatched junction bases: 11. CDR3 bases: TGTGCCAGCAGCCCAGCTAGCGGGAGGGCAAAGGAGCAGTACTTC. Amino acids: CASSPASGRAKEQYF.

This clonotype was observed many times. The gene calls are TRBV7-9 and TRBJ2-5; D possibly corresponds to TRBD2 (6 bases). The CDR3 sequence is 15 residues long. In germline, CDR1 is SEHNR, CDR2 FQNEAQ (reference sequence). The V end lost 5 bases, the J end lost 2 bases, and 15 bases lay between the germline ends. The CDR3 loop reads CASSRFGGTQETQYF. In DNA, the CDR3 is TGTGCCAGCAGCCGCTTCGGCGGGACTCAAGAGACCCAGTACTTC.

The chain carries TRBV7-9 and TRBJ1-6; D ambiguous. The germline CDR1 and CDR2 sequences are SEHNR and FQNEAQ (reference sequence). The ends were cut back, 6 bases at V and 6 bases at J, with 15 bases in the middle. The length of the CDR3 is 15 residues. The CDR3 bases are TGTGCCAGCAGTACTCGACAAGGCGTTAATTCACCCCTCCACTTT. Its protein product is CASSTRQGVNSPLHF. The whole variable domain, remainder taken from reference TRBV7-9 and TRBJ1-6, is DTGVSQNPRHKITKRGQNVTFRCDPISEHNRLYWYRQTLGQGPEFLTYFQNEAQLEKSRLLSDRFSAERPKGSFSTLEIQRTEQGDSAMYLCASSTRQGVNSPLHFGNGTRLTVT.

Written as DNA, the CDR3 is TGCAGTGCTGCGGGGCGCTCAGATGGCTACACCTTC. Translating it yields CSAAGRSDGYTF. V gene TRBV20-1 combines with J gene TRBJ1-2, with D tentatively TRBD1 (5 bases). The V gene's germline CDR1 is DFQATT and CDR2 SNEGSKA (reference sequence). The V and J ends lost 5 bases and 6 bases respectively, with 13 bases between them. The CDR3 is 12 residues long.

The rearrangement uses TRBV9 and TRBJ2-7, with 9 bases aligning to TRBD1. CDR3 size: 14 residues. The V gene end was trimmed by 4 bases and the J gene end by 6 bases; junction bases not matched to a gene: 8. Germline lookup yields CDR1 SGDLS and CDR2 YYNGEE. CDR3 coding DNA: TGTGCCAGCAGCCCAGCGTACAGGGGGCGCGAGCAGTACTTC. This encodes CASSPAYRGREQYF.

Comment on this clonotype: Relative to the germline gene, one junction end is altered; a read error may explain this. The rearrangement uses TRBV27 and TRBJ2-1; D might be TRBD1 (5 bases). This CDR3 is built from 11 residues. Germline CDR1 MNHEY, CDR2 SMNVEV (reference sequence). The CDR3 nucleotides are TGTGCCAACAGTAGTAGGGGTGAGCAGTTCTTC. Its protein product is CANSSRGEQFF.

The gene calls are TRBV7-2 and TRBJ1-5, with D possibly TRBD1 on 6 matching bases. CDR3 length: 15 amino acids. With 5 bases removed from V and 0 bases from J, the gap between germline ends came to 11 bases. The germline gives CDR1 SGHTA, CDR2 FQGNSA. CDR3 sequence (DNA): TGTGCCAGCAGCATACAGGGAAGTAGCAATCAGCCCCAGCATTTT. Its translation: CASSIQGSSNQPQHF. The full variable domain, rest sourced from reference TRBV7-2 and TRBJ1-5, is GAGVSQSPSNKVTEKGKDVELRCDPISGHTALYWYRQSLGQGLEFLIYFQGNSAPDKSGLPSDRFSAERTGGSVSTLTIQRTQQEDSAVYLCASSIQGSSNQPQHFGDGTRLSIL.

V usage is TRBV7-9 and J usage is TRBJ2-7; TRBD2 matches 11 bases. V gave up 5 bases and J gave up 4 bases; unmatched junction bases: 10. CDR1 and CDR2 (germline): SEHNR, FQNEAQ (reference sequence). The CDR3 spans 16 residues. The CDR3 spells CASSPFSGRAFYEQYF. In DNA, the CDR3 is TGTGCCAGCAGCCCCTTTAGCGGGAGGGCGTTTTACGAGCAGTACTTC.

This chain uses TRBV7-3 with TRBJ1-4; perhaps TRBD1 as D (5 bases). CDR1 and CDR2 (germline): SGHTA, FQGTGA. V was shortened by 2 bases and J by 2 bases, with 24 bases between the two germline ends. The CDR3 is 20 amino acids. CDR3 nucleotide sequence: TGTGCCAGCAGCTTACGGGCTATTTCGGGGCTCGGAACCACTAATGAAAAACTGTTTTTT. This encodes CASSLRAISGLGTTNEKLFF.

The CDR3 here is CASSPSEGALTYEQYF. DNA of the CDR3: TGTGCCAGCAGCCCCTCCGAGGGGGCGTTGACCTACGAGCAGTACTTC. The chain recombines TRBV27 with TRBJ2-7, with 7 bases that match TRBD1. CDR3 length: 16 amino acids. V dropped 6 bases and J dropped 2; count of bases not matched to a gene: 13. Germline CDR1 is MNHEY and CDR2 is SMNVEV (reference sequence).

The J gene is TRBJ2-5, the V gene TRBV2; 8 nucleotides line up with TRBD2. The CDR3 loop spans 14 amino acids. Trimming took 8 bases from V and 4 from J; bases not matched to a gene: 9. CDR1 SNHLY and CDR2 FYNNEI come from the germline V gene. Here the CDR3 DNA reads TGTGCCAGCCTTAGCGGGGAGAGGTCAGAGACCCAGTACTTC. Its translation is CASLSGERSETQYF. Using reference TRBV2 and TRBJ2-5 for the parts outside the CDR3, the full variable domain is EPEVTQTPSHQVTQMGQEVILRCVPISNHLYFYWYRQILGQKVEFLVSFYNNEISEKSEIFDDQFSVERPDGSNFTLKIRSTKLEDSAMYFCASLSGERSETQYFGPGTRLLVL.

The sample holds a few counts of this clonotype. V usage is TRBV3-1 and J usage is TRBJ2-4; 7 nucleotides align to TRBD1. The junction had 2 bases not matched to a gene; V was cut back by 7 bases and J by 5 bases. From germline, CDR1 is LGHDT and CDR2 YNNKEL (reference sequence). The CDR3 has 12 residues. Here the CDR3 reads CASTGQENIQYF. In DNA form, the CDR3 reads TGTGCCAGCACCGGACAGGAAAACATTCAGTACTTC. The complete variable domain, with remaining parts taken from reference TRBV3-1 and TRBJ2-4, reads DTAVSQTPKYLVTQMGNDKSIKCEQNLGHDTMYWYKQDSKKFLKIMFSYNNKELIINETVPNRFSPKSPDKAHLNLHINSLELGDSAVYFCASTGQENIQYFGAGTRLSVL.

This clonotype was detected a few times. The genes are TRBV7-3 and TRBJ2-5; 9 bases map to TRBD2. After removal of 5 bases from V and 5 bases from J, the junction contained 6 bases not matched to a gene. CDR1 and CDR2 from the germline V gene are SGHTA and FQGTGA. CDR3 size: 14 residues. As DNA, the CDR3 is TGTGCCAGCAGCCCGGGACTAGCTAGGGAGACCCAGTACTTC. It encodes CASSPGLARETQYF.

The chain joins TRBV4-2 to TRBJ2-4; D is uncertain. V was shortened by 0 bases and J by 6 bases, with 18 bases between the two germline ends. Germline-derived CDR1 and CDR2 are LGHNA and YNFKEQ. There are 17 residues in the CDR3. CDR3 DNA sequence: TGTGCCAGCAGCCAAGATCAGGTTAGGGTGGTAGTAAACATTCAGTACTTC. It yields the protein CASSQDQVRVVVNIQYF.